This T cell receptor (beta chain) emerged from a study of cytomegalovirus exposure and HLA in healthy donors. Study-wide findings and caveats: In a later analysis, at a false discovery rate of 0.05, under 20,000 TCR beta sequences were associated with HLA alleles. Sequencing depth across donors, presence/absence analyses assumed, was roughly uniform.

In regard to this clone: What it binds is unknown.

The study ran its PCR with 60 Vbeta and 13 Jbeta primers. Assay: immunoSEQ multiplex PCR; the TCRdb copy retains only in-frame clones and omits some. The ten most abundant clones cover less than 4.5% of a sample with more than 95,000 clones. The ends lost 0 bases at V and 4 bases at J; junction bases unmatched: 6. Germline V gene data show CDR1 as LNHNV and CDR2 as YYDKDF (reference sequence). This CDR3 is 16 amino acids long. This TCR derives from a man in his forties in good health and CMV-seronegative. Sequencing was performed on PBMCs. V and J are TRBV15 and TRBJ2-1; 7 bases line up with TRBD2. The CDR3 DNA sequence: TGTGCCACCAGCAGAGATTCGTCTAGCGGATACAATGAGCAGTTCTTC. As protein: CATSRDSSSGYNEQFF.